The rows below give T cell receptor beta chains drawn from one sample of a study of blood T cell repertoires in COVID-19. Here immunoSEQ multiplex PCR was the method, and the copy in TCRdb shows in-frame clones only, minus some. The sample records 150,000 to 200,000 clones, 80% to 85% being singletons. Input material: PBMCs or T cells enriched from blood (not recorded which). These receptors were collected from a woman in her sixties who had recovered from COVID-19. Both conserved end residues are part of each CDR3. D genes are given only for firm matches. Clone size is stated in some rows and not others, as once, few, many or a class when expanded.

V gene: TRBV2; CDR3 length: 14; J gene: TRBJ2-7; D gene: TRBD1; clone size: .; CDR3 DNA: TGTGCCAGCAGCGCGACAGGGGGCGCGTTCGAGCAGTACTTC; CDR3 protein: CASSATGGAFEQYF
V gene: TRBV27; CDR3 length: 19; J gene: TRBJ2-6; D gene: .; clone size: .; CDR3 DNA: TGTGCCAGCAGTTTGCCCGCCCCCCAGGCGGGGTCTGGGGCCAACGTCCTGACTTTC; CDR3 protein: CASSLPAPQAGSGANVLTF
V gene: TRBV7-3; CDR3 length: 12; J gene: TRBJ1-2; D gene: .; clone size: .; CDR3 DNA: TGTGCCAGCAGCTTTCCCGGTGATCGCTACACCTTC; CDR3 protein: CASSFPGDRYTF
V gene: TRBV28; CDR3 length: 15; J gene: TRBJ1-2; D gene: .; clone size: .; CDR3 DNA: TGTGCCAGCAGAAGTAAGCGGGGTATGGACTATGGCTACACCTTC; CDR3 protein: CASRSKRGMDYGYTF
V gene: TRBV9; CDR3 length: 16; J gene: TRBJ1-3; D gene: TRBD1; clone size: .; CDR3 DNA: TGTGCCAGCAGCGTAGGTGGGGACAGCTCTGGAAACACCATATATTTT; CDR3 protein: CASSVGGDSSGNTIYF
V gene: TRBV18; CDR3 length: 15; J gene: TRBJ2-1; D gene: .; clone size: few; CDR3 DNA: TGTGCCAGCTCACTAGCATTTCAGTCCCTCAATGAGCAGTTCTTC; CDR3 protein: CASSLAFQSLNEQFF
V gene: TRBV30; CDR3 length: 13; J gene: TRBJ1-1; D gene: .; clone size: .; CDR3 DNA: TGTGCCTGGAGTGCACAGGGCGGCACTGAAGCTTTCTTT; CDR3 protein: CAWSAQGGTEAFF
V gene: TRBV3-1/TRBV3-2; CDR3 length: 18; J gene: TRBJ2-1; D gene: TRBD2; clone size: .; CDR3 DNA: TGTGCCAGCAGCCAAGAGCGACTAGCGGGGGGAGGGGACAATGAGCAGTTCTTC; CDR3 protein: CASSQERLAGGGDNEQFF
V gene: TRBV21-1; CDR3 length: 16; J gene: TRBJ2-3; D gene: .; clone size: .; CDR3 DNA: TGTGCCAGCAGCAATTACTCATTCAGGTGCACAGATACGCAGTATTTT; CDR3 protein: CASSNYSFRCTDTQYF
V gene: TRBV18; CDR3 length: 16; J gene: TRBJ2-1; D gene: TRBD1; clone size: .; CDR3 DNA: TGTGCCAGCTCACCTTACCGGGACAGGGCGGGAAATGAGCAGTTCTTC; CDR3 protein: CASSPYRDRAGNEQFF
V gene: TRBV19; CDR3 length: 14; J gene: TRBJ2-7; D gene: TRBD1; clone size: .; CDR3 DNA: TGTGCCAGTAGTCCCTGGGGACAGGGCTACGAGCAGTACTTC; CDR3 protein: CASSPWGQGYEQYF
V gene: TRBV24-1; CDR3 length: 13; J gene: TRBJ1-5; D gene: .; clone size: .; CDR3 DNA: TGTGCCCCTAAGGGGGTCGAGCATCAGCCCCAGCATTTT; CDR3 protein: CAPKGVEHQPQHF
V gene: TRBV3-1/TRBV3-2; CDR3 length: 18; J gene: TRBJ2-1; D gene: TRBD2; clone size: .; CDR3 DNA: TGTGCCAGCAGCCAAGGGGTCCTAGCGGGAGGCCCCTACAATGAGCAGTTCTTC; CDR3 protein: CASSQGVLAGGPYNEQFF